These 10 T cell receptor beta chains originate from one sample sequenced in a study of human T cells and chemical hapten exposure. The time point: pre-sensitization, week 0. The treatment: therapeutic diphenylcyclopropenone sensitization with weekly scalp DPC. TCRdb re-called the RACE reads with MiXCR, one entry per CDR3 protein. Of around 380,000 distinct CDR3 sequences in the sample, 4.5% to 7% were seen once. The sequencing used whole blood, collected in connection with sensitization to the hapten diphenylcyclopropenone (DPC). The receptor source for this set is a young woman with alopecia areata. Some clones in this sample may be carry-over from other donors' samples.

This clonotype has a handful of counts. J is TRBJ2-7 and V is TRBV25-1; D gene ambiguous. Trimming shortened V by 1 base and J by 2 bases, and 9 bases separated the two germline ends. Germline V CDR1 and CDR2: MGHDK, SYGVNS. The CDR3 runs to 14 residues. CDR3 nucleotides: TGTGCCAGCAGTGAATTGGACGGAGCCTACGAGCAGTACTTC. It codes for CASSELDGAYEQYF.

This clonotype was observed many times. The rearrangement joins TRBV11-2 to TRBJ2-3, with 9 bases lining up with TRBD2. The V and J ends lost 0 bases and 5 bases, in that order; junction bases with no gene match: 6. The CDR3 consists of 16 residues. Germline-derived CDR1 and CDR2 are SGHAT and FQNNGV. CDR3 loop: CASSLEWRGGQDTQYF. DNA for the CDR3: TGTGCCAGCAGCTTAGAATGGCGGGGGGGCCAAGATACGCAGTATTTT.

Many counts were recorded for this clonotype. The junction does not match germline at one end; this may be a read error. The chain employs TRBV27 and TRBJ1-1; perhaps TRBD1 as D (6 bases). Per germline, CDR1 MNHEY and CDR2 SMNVEV (reference sequence). This CDR3 is 13 amino acids long. CDR3 loop: CASSLKVRDKPVF. CDR3 nucleotides: TGTGCCAGCAGTTTAAAAGTTAGGGACAAGCCGGTCTTT.

Ten or more counts support this clonotype. The chain carries TRBV6-5 and TRBJ1-5, with D perhaps TRBD1 (5 bases). The CDR3 has 12 residues. V lost 5 bases and J 4 bases, leaving 6 bases between the germline ends. Germline CDR1 reads MNHEY; CDR2 reads SVGAGI. CDR3 nucleotides: TGTGCCAGCAGTCAGGGTAATCAGCCCCAGCATTTT. It specifies CASSQGNQPQHF.

This clonotype turned up a few times. V gene TRBV6-6 combines with J gene TRBJ2-7; 9 bases match TRBD1. V was pared by 6 bases and J by 4 bases, with 4 bases of the junction left unmatched. From germline, CDR1 is MNHNY and CDR2 SVGAGI (reference sequence). The CDR3 runs 13 residues. The CDR3 spells CASSWTGEYEQYF. The CDR3 DNA sequence: TGTGCCAGCAGCTGGACAGGGGAGTACGAGCAGTACTTC.

The rearrangement links TRBV20-1 to TRBJ2-3; the match to TRBD2 covers 8 bases. The CDR3 is 16 amino acids. Looked up from germline, CDR1 is DFQATT and CDR2 is SNEGSKA (reference sequence). The V gene end was trimmed by 3 bases and the J gene end by 2 bases; junction bases not matched to a gene: 10. This chain's CDR3 is CSASWVAGKNTDTQYF. CDR3 coding DNA: TGCAGTGCTAGTTGGGTAGCGGGGAAAAACACAGATACGCAGTATTTT.

This clonotype was observed at least ten times. This rearrangement joins TRBV6-5 to TRBJ2-4, with a tentative D call TRBD2 (6 bases). Germline CDR1 is MNHEY and CDR2 is SVGAGI. V lost 6 bases to trimming and J lost 1 base, with 16 bases between them. The CDR3 has 16 residues. CDR3 in DNA: TGTGCCAGCAGCAACAAGTTGGAGGGGGCCAAAAACATTCAGTACTTC. This encodes CASSNKLEGAKNIQYF.

This clonotype was picked up many times. The V gene is TRBV5-1, the J gene TRBJ1-6; D ambiguous. The length of the CDR3 is 15 residues. Germline lookup yields CDR1 SGHRS and CDR2 YFSETQ. Trimming pared 6 bases from V and 7 bases from J, leaving 17 bases between. The CDR3 nucleotides read TGCGCCAGCACCCTAGCGTCAGAGAAAAATTCACCCCTCCACTTT. Translation: CASTLASEKNSPLHF.

This clonotype was detected many times. The V and J genes are TRBV7-2 and TRBJ2-5; the D is unclear. This CDR3 region has 13 residues. Germline V CDR1 and CDR2: SGHTA, FQGNSA. Deletions cut 8 bases from V and 1 base from J, with 11 bases between. The CDR3 DNA sequence: TGTGCCAGCCGCGTCCAGATCCAAGAGACCCAGTACTTC. Its protein is CASRVQIQETQYF.

J is TRBJ2-3 and V is TRBV7-9, with a possible D match to TRBD1 (7 bases). V lost 0 bases and J 4 bases, leaving 14 bases between the germline ends. The CDR3 extends over 16 amino acids. Germline loops: CDR1 SEHNR, CDR2 FQNEAQ (reference sequence). CDR3 sequence: CASSLAAGQRADTQYF. CDR3 nucleotide sequence: TGTGCCAGCAGCTTAGCCGCGGGACAGAGGGCAGATACGCAGTATTTT. The variable domain in full, with the rest retrieved from reference TRBV7-9 and TRBJ2-3, is DTGVSQNPRHKITKRGQNVTFRCDPISEHNRLYWYRQTLGQGPEFLTYFQNEAQLEKSRLLSDRFSAERPKGSFSTLEIQRTEQGDSAMYLCASSLAAGQRADTQYFGPGTRLTVL.